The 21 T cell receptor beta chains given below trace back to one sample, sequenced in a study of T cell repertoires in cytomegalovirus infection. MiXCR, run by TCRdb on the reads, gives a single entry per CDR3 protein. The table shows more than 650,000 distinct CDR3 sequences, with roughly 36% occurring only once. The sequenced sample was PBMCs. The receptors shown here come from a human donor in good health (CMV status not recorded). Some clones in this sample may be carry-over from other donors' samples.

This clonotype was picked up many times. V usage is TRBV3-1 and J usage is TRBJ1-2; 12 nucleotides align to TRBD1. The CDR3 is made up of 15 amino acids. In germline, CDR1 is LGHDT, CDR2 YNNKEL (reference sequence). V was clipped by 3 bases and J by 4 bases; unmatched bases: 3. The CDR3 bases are TGTGCCAGCAGCCAGGGGACAGGGGGCCTCTATGGCTACACCTTC. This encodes CASSQGTGGLYGYTF.

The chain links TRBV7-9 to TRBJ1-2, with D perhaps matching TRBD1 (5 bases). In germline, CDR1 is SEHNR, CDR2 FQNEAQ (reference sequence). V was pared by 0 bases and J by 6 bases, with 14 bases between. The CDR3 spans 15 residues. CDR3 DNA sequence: TGTGCCAGCAGCTTAGCAGCAGGGAGTGTGCATGGCTACACCTTC. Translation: CASSLAAGSVHGYTF. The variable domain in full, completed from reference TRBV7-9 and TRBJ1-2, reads DTGVSQNPRHKITKRGQNVTFRCDPISEHNRLYWYRQTLGQGPEFLTYFQNEAQLEKSRLLSDRFSAERPKGSFSTLEIQRTEQGDSAMYLCASSLAAGSVHGYTFGSGTRLTVV.

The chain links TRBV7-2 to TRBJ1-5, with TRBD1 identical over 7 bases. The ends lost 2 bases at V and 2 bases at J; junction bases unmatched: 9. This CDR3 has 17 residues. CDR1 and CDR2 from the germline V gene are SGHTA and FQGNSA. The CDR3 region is CASSLTQGGRGNQPQHF. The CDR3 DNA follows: TGTGCCAGCAGCTTAACGCAAGGGGGCCGGGGCAATCAGCCCCAGCATTTT.

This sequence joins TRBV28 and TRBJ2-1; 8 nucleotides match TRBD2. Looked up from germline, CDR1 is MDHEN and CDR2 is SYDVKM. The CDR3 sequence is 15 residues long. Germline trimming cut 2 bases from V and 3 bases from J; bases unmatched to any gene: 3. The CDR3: CASSLHSGNYNEQFF. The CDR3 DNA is TGTGCCAGCAGTTTACATAGCGGGAACTACAATGAGCAGTTCTTC.

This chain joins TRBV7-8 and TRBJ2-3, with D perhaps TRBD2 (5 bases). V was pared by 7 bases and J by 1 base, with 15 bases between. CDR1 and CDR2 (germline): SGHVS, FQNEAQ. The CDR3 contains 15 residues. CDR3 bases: TGTGCCAGCACCTTGACTGGAGGAGGCACAGATACGCAGTATTTT. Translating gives CASTLTGGGTDTQYF.

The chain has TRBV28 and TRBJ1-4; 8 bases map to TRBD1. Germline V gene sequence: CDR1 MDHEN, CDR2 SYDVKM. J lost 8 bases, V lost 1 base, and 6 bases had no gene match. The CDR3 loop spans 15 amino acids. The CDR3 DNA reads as TGTGCCAGCAGTTTATCCACAGGGGGTTTGGAAAAACTGTTTTTT. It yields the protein CASSLSTGGLEKLFF.

CDR3 sequence: CASGQRPGLAVQQETQYF. The CDR3 DNA sequence: TGTGCTAGTGGTCAGAGACCGGGACTAGCGGTCCAACAAGAGACCCAGTACTTC. The V call is TRBV12-5, the J call TRBJ2-5; 11 positions agree with TRBD2. Germline V gene sequence: CDR1 LGHNT, CDR2 FRNRAP. The CDR3 consists of 18 residues. V dropped 5 bases and J dropped 2; count of bases not matched to a gene: 13.

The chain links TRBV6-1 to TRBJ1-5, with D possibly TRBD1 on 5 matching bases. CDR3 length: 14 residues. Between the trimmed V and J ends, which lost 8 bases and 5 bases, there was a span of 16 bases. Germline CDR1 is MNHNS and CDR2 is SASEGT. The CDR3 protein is CASVLGGVDQPQHF. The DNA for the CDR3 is TGTGCCAGCGTCCTGGGGGGTGTGGATCAGCCCCAGCATTTT.

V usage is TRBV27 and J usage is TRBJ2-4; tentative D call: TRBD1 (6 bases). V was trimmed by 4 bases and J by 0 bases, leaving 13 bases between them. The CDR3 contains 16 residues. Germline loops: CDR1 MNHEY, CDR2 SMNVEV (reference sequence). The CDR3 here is CASSSWTDIAKNIQYF. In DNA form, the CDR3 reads TGTGCCAGCAGTTCATGGACAGACATAGCCAAAAACATTCAGTACTTC.

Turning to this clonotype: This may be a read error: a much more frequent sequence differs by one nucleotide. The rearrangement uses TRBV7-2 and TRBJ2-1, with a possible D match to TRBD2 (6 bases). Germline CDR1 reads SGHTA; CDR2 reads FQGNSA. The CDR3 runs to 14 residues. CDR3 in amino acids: CVSSSRTNYNEQFF. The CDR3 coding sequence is TGTGTCAGCAGCTCACGGACTAACTACAATGAGCAGTTCTTC.

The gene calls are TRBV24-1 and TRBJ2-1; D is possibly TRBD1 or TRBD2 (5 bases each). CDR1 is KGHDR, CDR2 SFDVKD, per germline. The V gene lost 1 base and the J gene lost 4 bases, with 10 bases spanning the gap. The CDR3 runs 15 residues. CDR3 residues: CATSDLGTGYNEQFF. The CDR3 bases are TGTGCCACCAGTGATTTAGGGACCGGTTACAATGAGCAGTTCTTC.

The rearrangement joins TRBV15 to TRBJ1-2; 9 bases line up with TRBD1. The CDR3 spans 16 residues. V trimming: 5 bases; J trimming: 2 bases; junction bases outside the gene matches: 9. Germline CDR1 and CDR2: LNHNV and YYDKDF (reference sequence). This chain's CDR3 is CATSAGQGIMNYGYTF. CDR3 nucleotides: TGTGCCACCAGCGCGGGACAGGGCATTATGAACTATGGCTACACCTTC.

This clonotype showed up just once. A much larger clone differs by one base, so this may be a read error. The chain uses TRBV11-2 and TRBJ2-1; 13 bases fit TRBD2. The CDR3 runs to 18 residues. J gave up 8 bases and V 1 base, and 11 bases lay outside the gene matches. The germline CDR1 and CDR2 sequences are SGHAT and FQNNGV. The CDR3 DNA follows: TGTGCCAGCAGCTTAGGGACTAGCGGGAGCCTTGTTAACGATGAGCAGTTCTTC. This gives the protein CASSLGTSGSLVNDEQFF.

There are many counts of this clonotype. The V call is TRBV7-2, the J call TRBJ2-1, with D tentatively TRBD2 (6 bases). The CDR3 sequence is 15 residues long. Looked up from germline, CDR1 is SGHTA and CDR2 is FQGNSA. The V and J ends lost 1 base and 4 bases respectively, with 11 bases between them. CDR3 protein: CASSLGNSGYNEQFF. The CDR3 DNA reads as TGTGCCAGCAGCTTAGGCAATAGCGGTTACAATGAGCAGTTCTTC.

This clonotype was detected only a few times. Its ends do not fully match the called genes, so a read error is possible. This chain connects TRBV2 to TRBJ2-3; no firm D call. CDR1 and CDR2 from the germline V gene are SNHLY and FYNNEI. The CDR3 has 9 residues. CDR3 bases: TGTGCCAGCGGTGATACGCAGTATTTT. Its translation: CASGDTQYF. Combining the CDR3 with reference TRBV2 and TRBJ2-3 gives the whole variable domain EPEVTQTPSHQVTQMGQEVILRCVPISNHLYFYWYRQILGQKVEFLVSFYNNEISEKSEIFDDQFSVERPDGSNFTLKIRSTKLEDSAMYFCASGDTQYFGPGTRLTVL.

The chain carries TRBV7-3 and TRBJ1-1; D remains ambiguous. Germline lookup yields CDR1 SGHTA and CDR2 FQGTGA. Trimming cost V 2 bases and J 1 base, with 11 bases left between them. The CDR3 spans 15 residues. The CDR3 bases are TGTGCCAGCAGCTTATTTCCAGGACCGAACACTGAAGCTTTCTTT. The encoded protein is CASSLFPGPNTEAFF.

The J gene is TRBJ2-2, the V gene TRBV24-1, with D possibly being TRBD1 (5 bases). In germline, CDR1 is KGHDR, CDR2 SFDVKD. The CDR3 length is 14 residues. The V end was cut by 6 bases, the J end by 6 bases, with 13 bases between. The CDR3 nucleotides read TGTGCCACCAGTTCTAAGGGGTCGGCCGGGGAGCTGTTTTTT. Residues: CATSSKGSAGELFF.

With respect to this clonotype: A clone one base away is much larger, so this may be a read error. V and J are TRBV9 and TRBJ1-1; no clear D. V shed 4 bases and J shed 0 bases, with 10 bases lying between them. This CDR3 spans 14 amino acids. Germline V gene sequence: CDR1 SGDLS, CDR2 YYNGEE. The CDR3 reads CASSPFLMNTEAFF. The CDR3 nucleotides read TGTGCCAGCAGCCCCTTCCTCATGAACACTGAAGCTTTCTTT.

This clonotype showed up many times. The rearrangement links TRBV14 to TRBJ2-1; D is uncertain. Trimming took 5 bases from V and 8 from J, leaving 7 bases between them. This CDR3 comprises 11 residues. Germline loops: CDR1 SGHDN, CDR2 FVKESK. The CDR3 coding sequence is TGTGCCAGCAGCTACTTCCATGAGCAGTTCTTC. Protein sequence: CASSYFHEQFF.

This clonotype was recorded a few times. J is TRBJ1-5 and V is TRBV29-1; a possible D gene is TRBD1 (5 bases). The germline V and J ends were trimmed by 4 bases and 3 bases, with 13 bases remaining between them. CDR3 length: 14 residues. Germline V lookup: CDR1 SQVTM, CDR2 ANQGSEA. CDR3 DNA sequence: TGCAGCGTTGGTGGAGGGACCGCCAATCAGCCCCAGCATTTT. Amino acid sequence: CSVGGGTANQPQHF. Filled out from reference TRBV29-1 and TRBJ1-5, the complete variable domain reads SAVISQKPSRDICQRGTSLTIQCQVDSQVTMMFWYRQQPGQSLTLIATANQGSEATYESGFVIDKFPISRPNLTFSTLTVSNMSPEDSSIYLCSVGGGTANQPQHFGDGTRLSIL.

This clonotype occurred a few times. The CDR3 loop reads CASSLLVAGKYGYTF. The CDR3 DNA reads as TGTGCCAGCAGTTTACTCGTAGCAGGGAAATATGGCTACACCTTC. V is TRBV28 and J is TRBJ1-2, with a possible D match to TRBD1 (5 bases). Trimming removed 2 bases from V and 5 bases from J, with 15 bases in between. CDR1 and CDR2 (germline): MDHEN, SYDVKM. CDR3 length: 15 amino acids.